This is a list of T cell receptor beta chains from one sample in a study of T-cell memory formation after mild COVID-19. TCRdb reprocessed the 5' RACE reads with MiXCR, giving one entry per CDR3 protein. The sample consists of 560,000 or so distinct CDR3 sequences, roughly a sixth of them appearing once. The sequenced sample consisted of PBMCs or a T cell subset sorted from them (not recorded which). These receptors all come from an adult woman who had mild COVID-19 (a few samples of this study predate the infection). Cell type and time point are not known. CDR3s include the opening cysteine and the closing phenylalanine or tryptophan. The D gene is left open where the match is weak. Clone size is shown for a subset of rows, as once, few, many or a class of expanded clone.

J,V,size,D,DNA,CDR3
TRBJ2-7,TRBV20-1,NA,TRBD2,TGCAGTGTTAGAACTTTAGCGGGGGCCTCCTACGAGCAGTACTTC,CSVRTLAGASYEQYF
TRBJ2-5,TRBV3-1,many,TRBD2,TGTGCCAGCAGCCAAGAAGGGACTAGCGGACAAGAGACCCAGTACTTC,CASSQEGTSGQETQYF
TRBJ1-3,TRBV7-8,few,NA,TGTGCCAGCAGCTTAGCGCTAACCAGGGACACCATATATTTT,CASSLALTRDTIYF
TRBJ1-2,TRBV6-2/TRBV6-3,many,NA,TGTGCCAGCAGTTACCCCCTCGACGTCTGGGATGGCTACACCTTC,CASSYPLDVWDGYTF
TRBJ2-7,TRBV15,NA,TRBD1,TGTGCCACCAGCAGAGAACAGGGGTCCTACGAGCAGTACTTC,CATSREQGSYEQYF
TRBJ2-1,TRBV29-1,few,NA,TGCAGCGTTCGCTCCGGGGTGCGATCCCGCAATGAGCAGTTCTTC,CSVRSGVRSRNEQFF
TRBJ2-5,TRBV11-2,many,NA,TGTGCCAGCAGCAGACAGGTCGAGGAGACCCAGTACTTC,CASSRQVEETQYF
TRBJ2-3,TRBV7-2,NA,TRBD1,TGTGCCAGCAGCCCGACAGGGGGCTGGTCGGCAGATACGCAGTATTTT,CASSPTGGWSADTQYF
TRBJ1-2,TRBV20-1,NA,NA,TGCAGTGCTGCCCAGGGGAATGGCTACACCTTC,CSAAQGNGYTF
TRBJ1-2,TRBV19,NA,NA,TGTGCCAGTAGTATCTTCGGGTCAGGGATCTATGGCTACACCTTC,CASSIFGSGIYGYTF
TRBJ2-3,TRBV2,NA,NA,TGTGCCAGCAGTAGTGGCAGTACGCAGTATTTT,CASSSGSTQYF
TRBJ2-7,TRBV29-1,few,NA,TGCAGCGTCCCCGCCGGGTGGGGAAACGGCGAGCAGTACTTC,CSVPAGWGNGEQYF
TRBJ2-1,TRBV9,NA,TRBD2,TGTGCCAGCATCGCTACCGGGACTAGCCTCTATGAGCAGTTCTTC,CASIATGTSLYEQFF
TRBJ2-3,TRBV29-1,many,TRBD1,TGCAGCGTAGTGGACAGGGGGGGCACAGATACGCAGTATTTT,CSVVDRGGTDTQYF
TRBJ2-7,TRBV20-1,few,NA,TGCAGTGCTAGAGGGGGGAGTTCCCCCTACGAGCAGTACTTC,CSARGGSSPYEQYF
TRBJ2-7,TRBV12-3/TRBV12-4,NA,NA,TGTGCCAGCAGTAACCTTCGACAGCGCCCCGTGCAGTACTTC,CASSNLRQRPVQYF
TRBJ1-2,TRBV6-4,NA,NA,TGTGCCAGCAGCGACAGGTGGGGTCCTCCGACCTATGGCTACACCTTC,CASSDRWGPPTYGYTF
TRBJ2-1,TRBV3-1,many,NA,TGTGCCAGCAGCCAGGCTTCTGGGGGCCCCTACAATGAGCAGTTCTTC,CASSQASGGPYNEQFF
TRBJ2-3,TRBV4-1,NA,NA,TGCGCCAGCAGCCAACTAGCGTACGAACTAAGCACAGATACGCAGTATTTT,CASSQLAYELSTDTQYF
TRBJ2-1,TRBV29-1,NA,NA,TGCAGCGTTGCGAGCGGTCCCTTTTTTGATGAGCAGTTCTTC,CSVASGPFFDEQFF
TRBJ1-4,TRBV20-1,few,TRBD1,TGCAGTGTTCGGAGGGACAGCGATAAAGTGTTTTTT,CSVRRDSDKVFF
TRBJ2-7,TRBV30,NA,NA,TGTGCCTGGGAGGAGAGGTTCCACGAGCAGTACTTC,CAWEERFHEQYF
TRBJ2-3,TRBV12-3/TRBV12-4,NA,NA,TGTGCCAGCAGTTTAAACAGGGGCACAGATACGCAGTATTTT,CASSLNRGTDTQYF
TRBJ2-1,TRBV6-2/TRBV6-3,many,TRBD2,TGTGCCAGCAGTTACTCGTCGGCTAGCGGTGTCTACAATGAGCAGTTCTTC,CASSYSSASGVYNEQFF
TRBJ1-3,TRBV9,once,TRBD1,TGTGCCAGCAGCGATAGGGGGCCCTCTGGAAACACCATATATTTT,CASSDRGPSGNTIYF
TRBJ2-7,TRBV5-6,NA,NA,TGTGCCAGCAGCTTGGGGAACTCCTACGAGCAGTACTTC,CASSLGNSYEQYF
TRBJ2-1,TRBV4-3,NA,TRBD2,TGCGCCAGCAGCCAAGTAGCGGGAGGGAGGTACAATGAGCAGTTCTTC,CASSQVAGGRYNEQFF
TRBJ2-3,TRBV5-1,NA,NA,TGCGCCAGCAGCCGAGACGGGGGCACAGATACGCAGTATTTT,CASSRDGGTDTQYF
TRBJ1-6,TRBV5-1,NA,NA,TGCGCCAGCAGCACCGGGATGACAGTGGGTGGTTCACCCCTCCACTTT,CASSTGMTVGGSPLHF
TRBJ2-2,TRBV7-9,few,TRBD1,TGTGCCACCACCACAGGGGCTACGAACACCGGGGAGCTGTTTTTT,CATTTGATNTGELFF
TRBJ2-7,TRBV12-3/TRBV12-4,NA,NA,TGTGCCAGCAGTTTAGGCGAGCCGGGGGACCGGCAGTACTTC,CASSLGEPGDRQYF
TRBJ2-1,TRBV29-1,few,NA,TGCAGCGTTGAATCTTTTAGGGACATCCCGTACAATGAGCAGTTCTTC,CSVESFRDIPYNEQFF
TRBJ2-1,TRBV5-1,NA,NA,TGCGCCAGCAGCCCCGACCGGGACATGAGCTACAATGAGCAGTTCTTC,CASSPDRDMSYNEQFF
TRBJ2-3,TRBV5-1,NA,NA,TGCGCCAGCAGCAAGGGGCCGATGGCGGGAACTAGCACAGATACGCAGTATTTT,CASSKGPMAGTSTDTQYF
TRBJ2-7,TRBV7-6,NA,TRBD1,TGTGCCAGCAGCTTAAACCCTGTGGGACAGGGGGGCTCCTACGAGCAGTACTTC,CASSLNPVGQGGSYEQYF
TRBJ2-7,TRBV16,NA,TRBD1,TGTGCCAGCAGCCGAAGGGGACAGGGGGCCAGAGAGCAGTACTTC,CASSRRGQGAREQYF
TRBJ1-1,TRBV3-1,NA,NA,TGTGCCAGCAAACTGGGGGGGACCGGGACAAAAGGGACTGAAGCTTTCTTT,CASKLGGTGTKGTEAFF
TRBJ2-7,TRBV7-8,few,TRBD2,TGTGCCAGCAGCTTTTCCCCGGGGGGACGGAGACCAACCGGGGTGTACGAGCAGTACTTC,CASSFSPGGRRPTGVYEQYF
TRBJ2-3,TRBV3-1,many,NA,TGTGCCAGCACCTCCTCAGGGCGCACAGATACGCAGTATTTT,CASTSSGRTDTQYF
TRBJ1-5,TRBV7-8,NA,NA,TGTGCCAGCAGCTTAGGGACCGGGGACAATCAGCCCCAGCATTTT,CASSLGTGDNQPQHF
TRBJ2-2,TRBV5-6,NA,NA,TGTGCCAGCAGCTTGACCCTCGGGGAGCTGTTTTTT,CASSLTLGELFF
TRBJ1-5,TRBV5-5,NA,TRBD1,TGTGCCAGCAGCCTGGGGACAGGGGGATTTAATCAGCCCCAGCATTTT,CASSLGTGGFNQPQHF
TRBJ2-7,TRBV29-1,few,TRBD2,TGCAGCGCCCACGGGGGGAACGAGCAGTACTTC,CSAHGGNEQYF
TRBJ2-1,TRBV5-1,many,TRBD2,TGCGCCAGCAGCTTGGAAGCGGGAGCGAAGAATGAGCAGTTCTTC,CASSLEAGAKNEQFF
TRBJ2-4,TRBV29-1,few,NA,TGCAGCGTTGGGGAAGGTAAAAACATTCAGTACTTC,CSVGEGKNIQYF
TRBJ2-5,TRBV30,NA,NA,TGTGCCTGGAAACTAGTTTTGCACGGGACCCAGTACTTC,CAWKLVLHGTQYF
TRBJ1-1,TRBV30,NA,NA,TGTGCCTGGAGTGCCTTATCCAGCCTGAACACTGAAGCTTTCTTT,CAWSALSSLNTEAFF
TRBJ1-6,TRBV4-1,NA,NA,TGCGCCAGCAGCCAAGAATTCGGGGGGAATTCACCCCTCCACTTT,CASSQEFGGNSPLHF
TRBJ2-7,TRBV6-1,few,TRBD1,TGTGCCAGCAGTATCGCAGGGGGCTACGAGCAGTACTTC,CASSIAGGYEQYF
TRBJ2-2,TRBV12-3/TRBV12-4,NA,NA,TGTGCCAGCAGTTTTGGTCTGAAAGGGACTGGCACCGGGGAGCTGTTTTTT,CASSFGLKGTGTGELFF
TRBJ2-5,TRBV7-9,NA,NA,TGTGCCAGCAGCTCAGGTGCGGGGGCCCCGCGGGAGACCCAGTACTTC,CASSSGAGAPRETQYF
TRBJ2-1,TRBV18,NA,TRBD2,TGTGCCAGCTCACCAAGAGGACTAGCGGGGACCTACAATGAGCAGTTCTTC,CASSPRGLAGTYNEQFF